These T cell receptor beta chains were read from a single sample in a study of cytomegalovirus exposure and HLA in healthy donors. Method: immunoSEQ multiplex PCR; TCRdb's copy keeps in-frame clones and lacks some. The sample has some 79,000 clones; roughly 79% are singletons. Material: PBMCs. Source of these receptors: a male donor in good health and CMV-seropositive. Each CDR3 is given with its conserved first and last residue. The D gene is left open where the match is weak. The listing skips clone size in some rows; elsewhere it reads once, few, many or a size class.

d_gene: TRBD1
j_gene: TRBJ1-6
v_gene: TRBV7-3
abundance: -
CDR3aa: CASRLTGTGDSPLHF
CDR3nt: TGTGCCAGCAGATTGACCGGGACAGGGGATTCACCCCTCCACTTT

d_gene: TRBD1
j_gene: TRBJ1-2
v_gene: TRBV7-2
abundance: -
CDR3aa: CASTRTGGYGYTF
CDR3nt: TGTGCCAGCACCCGGACAGGGGGCTATGGCTACACCTTC

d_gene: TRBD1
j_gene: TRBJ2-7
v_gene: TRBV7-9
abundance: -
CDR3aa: CASSRGTGGLQSYEQYF
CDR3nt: TGTGCCAGCAGCCGGGGGACAGGGGGGCTTCAGTCCTACGAGCAGTACTTC

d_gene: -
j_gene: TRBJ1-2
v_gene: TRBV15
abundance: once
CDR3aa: CATSRDLGSPNGYTF
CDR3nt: TGTGCCACCAGCAGAGATCTAGGCAGCCCAAATGGCTACACCTTC

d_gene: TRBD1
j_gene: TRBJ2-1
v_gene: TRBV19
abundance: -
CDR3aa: CASKGDRGYNEQFF
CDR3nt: TGTGCCAGTAAGGGGGACAGGGGATACAATGAGCAGTTCTTC

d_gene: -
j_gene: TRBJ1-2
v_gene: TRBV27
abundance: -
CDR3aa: CASSFGGGVGGYTF
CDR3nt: TGTGCCAGCAGTTTCGGGGGGGGTGTGGGTGGCTACACCTTC

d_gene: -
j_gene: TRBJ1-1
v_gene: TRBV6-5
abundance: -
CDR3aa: CASRDTITEAFF
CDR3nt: TGTGCCAGCAGGGACACCATCACTGAAGCTTTCTTT

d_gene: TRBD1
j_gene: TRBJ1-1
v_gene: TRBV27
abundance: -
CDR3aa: CASSLWGSGGTEAFF
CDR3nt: TGTGCCAGCAGTTTATGGGGCTCAGGGGGCACTGAAGCTTTCTTT

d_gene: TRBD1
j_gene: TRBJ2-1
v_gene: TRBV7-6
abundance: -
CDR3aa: CASSLGQGYEQFF
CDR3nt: TGTGCCAGCAGCCTTGGACAGGGCTATGAGCAGTTCTTC

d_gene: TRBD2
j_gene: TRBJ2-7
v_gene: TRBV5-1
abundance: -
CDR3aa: CASSLGSGDSYEQYF
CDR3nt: TGCGCCAGCAGCTTGGGTAGCGGGGACTCCTACGAGCAGTACTTC

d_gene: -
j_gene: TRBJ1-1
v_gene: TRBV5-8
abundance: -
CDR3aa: CASSLTGTEAFF
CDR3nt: TGTGCCAGCAGCTTAACCGGGACAGAAGCTTTCTTT

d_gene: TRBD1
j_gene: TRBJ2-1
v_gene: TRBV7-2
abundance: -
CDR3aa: CASSSRTGTGALSYNEQFF
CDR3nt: TGTGCCAGCAGCTCGCGGACCGGGACAGGGGCCCTCTCCTACAATGAGCAGTTCTTC

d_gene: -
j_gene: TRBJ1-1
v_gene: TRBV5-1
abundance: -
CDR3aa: CASSGTNYTEAFF
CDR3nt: TGCGCCAGCAGCGGGACAAACTACACTGAAGCTTTCTTT

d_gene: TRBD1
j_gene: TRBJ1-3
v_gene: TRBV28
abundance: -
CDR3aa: CASSSPGQGGNTIYF
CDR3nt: TGTGCCAGCAGTTCGCCGGGACAGGGTGGAAACACCATATATTTT

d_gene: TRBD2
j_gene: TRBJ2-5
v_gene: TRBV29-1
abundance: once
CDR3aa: CSVEASGVQETQYF
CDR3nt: TGCAGCGTTGAGGCTAGCGGGGTCCAAGAGACCCAGTACTTC

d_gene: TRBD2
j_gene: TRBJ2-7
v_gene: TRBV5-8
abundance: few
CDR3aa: CASSLARGGRYEQYF
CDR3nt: TGTGCCAGCAGCTTGGCTCGGGGGGGCCGCTACGAGCAGTACTTC

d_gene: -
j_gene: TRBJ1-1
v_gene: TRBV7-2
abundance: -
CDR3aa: CASSLWRGTEAFF
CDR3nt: TGTGCCAGCAGCTTATGGCGGGGTACTGAAGCTTTCTTT

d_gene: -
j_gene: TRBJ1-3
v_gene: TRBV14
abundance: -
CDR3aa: CASSHSGNTIYF
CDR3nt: TGTGCCAGCTCCCATTCCGGAAACACCATATATTTT

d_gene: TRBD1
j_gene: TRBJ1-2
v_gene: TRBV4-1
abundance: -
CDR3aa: CASSQGTLGTGGRGYTF
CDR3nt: TGCGCCAGCAGCCAAGGCACCCTCGGGACAGGGGGCCGGGGCTACACCTTC

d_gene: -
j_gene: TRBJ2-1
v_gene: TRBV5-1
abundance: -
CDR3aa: CASSPGTSIYNEQFF
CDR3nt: TGCGCCAGCAGCCCCGGAACTAGCATTTACAATGAGCAGTTCTTC

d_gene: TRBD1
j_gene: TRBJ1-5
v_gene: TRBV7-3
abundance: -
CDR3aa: CASSEQGAGPPQHF
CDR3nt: TGTGCCAGCAGCGAACAGGGGGCTGGTCCGCCCCAGCATTTT

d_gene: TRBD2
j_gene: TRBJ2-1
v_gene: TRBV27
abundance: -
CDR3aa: CAIASGLAGGPYNEQFF
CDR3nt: TGTGCCATCGCGTCGGGACTAGCGGGAGGGCCGTACAATGAGCAGTTCTTC